The 3 T cell receptor beta chains below were found in one sample sequenced in a study of T cells in localized non-small cell lung cancer. Produced via immunoSEQ multiplex PCR; TCRdb's table is partial and in-frame only. The sample lists 100,000 to 150,000 clones; more than 70% were seen once. The sequencing here drew on peripheral blood, taken before any cancer treatment. The receptors stem from an older female donor with stage I lung adenocarcinoma.

The V gene is TRBV7-8, the J gene TRBJ2-3; D remains unclear. This CDR3 contains 15 residues. The germline V and J ends were trimmed by 7 bases and 5 bases, with 19 bases remaining between them. Germline V gene sequence: CDR1 SGHVS, CDR2 FQNEAQ. This CDR3 is CASNQDLADGDTQYF. The CDR3 nucleotides read TGTGCCAGCAACCAAGACCTTGCGGACGGAGATACGCAGTATTTT.

This sequence joins TRBV5-4 and TRBJ1-4; D remains unclear. Looked up from germline, CDR1 is SGHNT and CDR2 is YYREEE (reference sequence). This CDR3 spans 17 amino acids. V was clipped by 10 bases and J by 7 bases, with 29 bases between them. This CDR3 reads CAGSVRGREELGEKLFF. In DNA, the CDR3 is TGTGCCGGGAGTGTCCGAGGACGGGAAGAATTAGGTGAAAAACTGTTTTTT.

The V call is TRBV28, the J call TRBJ2-3; D gene unclear. Per germline, CDR1 MDHEN and CDR2 SYDVKM. V was clipped by 8 bases and J by 2 bases, with 23 bases between them. The CDR3 length is 17 residues. Written as DNA, the CDR3 is TGTGCCAGCTCCCCCCTGGGTAGACAAATCATCACAGATACGCAGTATTTT. As protein: CASSPLGRQIITDTQYF. The full variable domain, in which reference TRBV28 and TRBJ2-3 provide the parts outside the CDR3, is DVKVTQSSRYLVKRTGEKVFLECVQDMDHENMFWYRQDPGLGLRLIYFSYDVKMKEKGDIPEGYSVSREKKERFSLILESASTNQTSMYLCASSPLGRQIITDTQYFGPGTRLTVL.